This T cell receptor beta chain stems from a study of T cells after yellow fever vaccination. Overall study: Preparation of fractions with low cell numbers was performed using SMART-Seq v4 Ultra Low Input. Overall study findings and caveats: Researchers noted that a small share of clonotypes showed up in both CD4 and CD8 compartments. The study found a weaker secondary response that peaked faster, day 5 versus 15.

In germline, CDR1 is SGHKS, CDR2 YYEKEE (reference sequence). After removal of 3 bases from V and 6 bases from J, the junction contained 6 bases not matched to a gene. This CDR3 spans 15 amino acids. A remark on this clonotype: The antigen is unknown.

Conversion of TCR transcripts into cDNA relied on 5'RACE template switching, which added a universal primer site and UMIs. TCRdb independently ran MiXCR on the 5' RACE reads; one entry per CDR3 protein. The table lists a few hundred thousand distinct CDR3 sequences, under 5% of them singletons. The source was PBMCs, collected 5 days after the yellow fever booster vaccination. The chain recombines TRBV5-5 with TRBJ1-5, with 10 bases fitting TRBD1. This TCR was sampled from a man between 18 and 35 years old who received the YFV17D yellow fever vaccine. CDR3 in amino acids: CASSYHGTGVQPQHF. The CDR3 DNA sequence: TGTGCCAGCAGCTACCACGGGACAGGGGTTCAGCCCCAGCATTTT. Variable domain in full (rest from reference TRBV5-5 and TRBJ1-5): DAGVTQSPTHLIKTRGQQVTLRCSPISGHKSVSWYQQVLGQGPQFIFQYYEKEERGRGNFPDRFSARQFPNYSSELNVNALLLGDSALYLCASSYHGTGVQPQHFGDGTRLSIL.